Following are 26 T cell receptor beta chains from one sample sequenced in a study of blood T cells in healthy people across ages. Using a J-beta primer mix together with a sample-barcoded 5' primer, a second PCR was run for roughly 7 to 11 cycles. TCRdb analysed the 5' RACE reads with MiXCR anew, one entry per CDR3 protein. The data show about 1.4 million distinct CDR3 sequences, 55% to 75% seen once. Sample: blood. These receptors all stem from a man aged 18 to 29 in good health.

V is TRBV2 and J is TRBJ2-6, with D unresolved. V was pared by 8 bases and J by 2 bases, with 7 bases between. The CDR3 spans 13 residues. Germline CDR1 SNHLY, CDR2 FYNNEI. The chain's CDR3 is CASVGPGANVLTF. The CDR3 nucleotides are TGTGCCAGCGTGGGCCCTGGGGCCAACGTCCTGACTTTC.

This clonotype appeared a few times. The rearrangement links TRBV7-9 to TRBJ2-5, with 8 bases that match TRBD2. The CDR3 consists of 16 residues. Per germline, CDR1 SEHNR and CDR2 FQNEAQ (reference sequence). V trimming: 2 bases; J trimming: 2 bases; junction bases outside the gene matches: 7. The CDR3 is CASSLSSGMLQETQYF. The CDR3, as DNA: TGTGCCAGCAGCTTAAGTAGCGGGATGCTTCAAGAGACCCAGTACTTC.

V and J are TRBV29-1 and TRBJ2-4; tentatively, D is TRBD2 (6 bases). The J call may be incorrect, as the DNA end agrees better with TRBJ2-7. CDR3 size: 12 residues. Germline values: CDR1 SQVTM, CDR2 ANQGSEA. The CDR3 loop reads CSVGGETGEQYF. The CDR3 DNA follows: TGCAGCGTTGGCGGGGAAACGGGCGAGCAGTACTTC.

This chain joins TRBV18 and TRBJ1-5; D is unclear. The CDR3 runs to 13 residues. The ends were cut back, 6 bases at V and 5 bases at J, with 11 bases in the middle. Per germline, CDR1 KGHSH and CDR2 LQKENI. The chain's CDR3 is CASSPLGYQPQHF. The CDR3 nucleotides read TGTGCCAGCTCCCCGTTGGGCTATCAGCCCCAGCATTTT.

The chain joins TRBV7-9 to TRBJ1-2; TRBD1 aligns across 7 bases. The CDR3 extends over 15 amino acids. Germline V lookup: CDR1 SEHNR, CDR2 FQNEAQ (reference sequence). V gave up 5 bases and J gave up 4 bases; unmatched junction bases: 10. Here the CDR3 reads CASSRPRQGLYGYTF. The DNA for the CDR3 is TGTGCCAGCAGCAGACCCAGACAGGGCCTCTATGGCTACACCTTC.

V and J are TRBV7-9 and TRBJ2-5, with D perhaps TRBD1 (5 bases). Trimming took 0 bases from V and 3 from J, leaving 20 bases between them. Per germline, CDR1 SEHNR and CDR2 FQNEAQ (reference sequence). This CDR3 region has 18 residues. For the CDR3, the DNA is TGTGCCAGCAGCTTAGCGGGGCTAGACCGTAGCAGGGAAGAGACCCAGTACTTC. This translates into CASSLAGLDRSREETQYF. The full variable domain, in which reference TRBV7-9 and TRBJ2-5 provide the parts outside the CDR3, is DTGVSQNPRHKITKRGQNVTFRCDPISEHNRLYWYRQTLGQGPEFLTYFQNEAQLEKSRLLSDRFSAERPKGSFSTLEIQRTEQGDSAMYLCASSLAGLDRSREETQYFGPGTRLLVL.

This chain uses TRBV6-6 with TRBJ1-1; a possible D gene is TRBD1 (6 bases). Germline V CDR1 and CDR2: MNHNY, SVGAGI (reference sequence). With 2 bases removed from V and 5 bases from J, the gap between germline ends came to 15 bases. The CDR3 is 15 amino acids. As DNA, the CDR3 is TGTGCCAGCAGTTACGAGGTACAGGGAAGAACTGAAGCTTTCTTT. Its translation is CASSYEVQGRTEAFF.

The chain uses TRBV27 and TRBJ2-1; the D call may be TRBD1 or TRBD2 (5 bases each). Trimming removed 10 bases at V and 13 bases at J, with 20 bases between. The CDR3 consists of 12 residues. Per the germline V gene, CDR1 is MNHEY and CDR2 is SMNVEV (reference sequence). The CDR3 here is CATRSLGETQFF. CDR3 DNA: TGTGCCACCCGTAGTTTGGGGGAGACCCAGTTCTTC.

DNA for the CDR3: TGTGCCAGCACCTGGACAGGAACTAATGAAAAACTGTTTTTT. Translating gives CASTWTGTNEKLFF. The rearrangement joins TRBV12-3 or TRBV12-4 to TRBJ1-4; 7 nucleotides line up with TRBD1. The CDR3 runs 14 residues. After removal of 7 bases from V and 1 base from J, the junction contained 3 bases not matched to a gene.

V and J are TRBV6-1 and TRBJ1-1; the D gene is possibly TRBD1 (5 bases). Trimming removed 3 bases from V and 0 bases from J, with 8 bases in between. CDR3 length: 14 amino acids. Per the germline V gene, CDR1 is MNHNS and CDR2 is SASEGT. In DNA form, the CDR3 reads TGTGCCAGCAGTGAGACAGCCATGAACACTGAAGCTTTCTTT. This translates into CASSETAMNTEAFF.

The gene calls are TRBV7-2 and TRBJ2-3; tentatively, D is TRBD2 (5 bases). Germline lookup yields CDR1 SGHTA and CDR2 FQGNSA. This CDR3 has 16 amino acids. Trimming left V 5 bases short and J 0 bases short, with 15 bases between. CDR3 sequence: CASSLRRASSTDTQYF. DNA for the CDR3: TGTGCCAGCAGCCTTCGGCGGGCCTCTAGCACAGATACGCAGTATTTT. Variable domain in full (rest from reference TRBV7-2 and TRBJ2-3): GAGVSQSPSNKVTEKGKDVELRCDPISGHTALYWYRQSLGQGLEFLIYFQGNSAPDKSGLPSDRFSAERTGGSVSTLTIQRTQQEDSAVYLCASSLRRASSTDTQYFGPGTRLTVL.

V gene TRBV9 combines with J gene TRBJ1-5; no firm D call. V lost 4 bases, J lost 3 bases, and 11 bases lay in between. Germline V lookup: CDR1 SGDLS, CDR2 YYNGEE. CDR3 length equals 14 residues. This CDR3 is CASSPGLNNQPQHF. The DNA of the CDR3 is TGTGCCAGCAGCCCTGGACTGAACAATCAGCCCCAGCATTTT.

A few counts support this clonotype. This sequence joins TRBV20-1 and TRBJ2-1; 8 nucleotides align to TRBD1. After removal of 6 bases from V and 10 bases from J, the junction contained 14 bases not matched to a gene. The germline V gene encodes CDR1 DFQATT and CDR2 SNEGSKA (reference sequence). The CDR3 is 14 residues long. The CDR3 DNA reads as TGCAGTGCCACCAGGACAGGGAATCTAAGGGAGCAGTTCTTC. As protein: CSATRTGNLREQFF.

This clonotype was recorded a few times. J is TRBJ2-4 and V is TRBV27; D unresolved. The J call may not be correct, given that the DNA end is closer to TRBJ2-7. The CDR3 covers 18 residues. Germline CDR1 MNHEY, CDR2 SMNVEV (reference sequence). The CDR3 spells CASSLSGFRNTLNYEQYF. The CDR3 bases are TGTGCCAGCAGTTTATCAGGGTTTCGGAATACATTAAACTACGAGCAGTACTTC.

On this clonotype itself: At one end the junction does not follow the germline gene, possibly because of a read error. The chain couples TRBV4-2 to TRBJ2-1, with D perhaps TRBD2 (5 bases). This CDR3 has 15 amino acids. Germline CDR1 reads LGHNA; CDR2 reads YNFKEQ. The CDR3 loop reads CASSQDRGSWNGQFF. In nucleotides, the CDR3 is TGTGCCAGCAGCCAAGATCGGGGTAGTTGGAATGGGCAGTTCTTC.

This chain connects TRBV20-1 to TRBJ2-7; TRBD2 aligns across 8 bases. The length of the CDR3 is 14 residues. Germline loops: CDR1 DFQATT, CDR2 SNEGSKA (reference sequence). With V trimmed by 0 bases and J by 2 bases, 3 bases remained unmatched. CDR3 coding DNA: TGCAGTGCTAGAGAGCCGGGGGGGCCCTACGAGCAGTACTTC. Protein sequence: CSAREPGGPYEQYF.

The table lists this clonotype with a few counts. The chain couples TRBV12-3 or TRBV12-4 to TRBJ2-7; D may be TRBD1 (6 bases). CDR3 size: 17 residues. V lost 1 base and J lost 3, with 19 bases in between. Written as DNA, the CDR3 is TGTGCCAGCAGTTTAGGGGCGCCGGGACACAGGGACTACGAGCAGTACTTC. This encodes CASSLGAPGHRDYEQYF.

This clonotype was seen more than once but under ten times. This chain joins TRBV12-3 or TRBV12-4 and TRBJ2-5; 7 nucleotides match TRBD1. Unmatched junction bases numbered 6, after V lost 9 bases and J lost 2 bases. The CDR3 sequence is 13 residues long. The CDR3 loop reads CASVRDRQETQYF. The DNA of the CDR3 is TGTGCCAGTGTCCGGGACAGACAAGAGACCCAGTACTTC.

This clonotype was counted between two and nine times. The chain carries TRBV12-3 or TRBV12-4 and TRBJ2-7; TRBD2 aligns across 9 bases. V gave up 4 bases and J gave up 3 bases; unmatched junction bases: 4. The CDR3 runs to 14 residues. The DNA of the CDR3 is TGTGCCAGCAGTTATCTAGCGGGGAGCTACGAGCAGTACTTC. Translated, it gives CASSYLAGSYEQYF.

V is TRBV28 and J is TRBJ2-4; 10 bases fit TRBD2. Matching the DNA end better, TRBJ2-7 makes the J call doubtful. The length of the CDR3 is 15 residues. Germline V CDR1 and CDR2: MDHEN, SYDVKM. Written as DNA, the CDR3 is TGTGCCAGCAGTTTGATCAGCGGGGGGGGTTACGAGCAGTACTTC. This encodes CASSLISGGGYEQYF.

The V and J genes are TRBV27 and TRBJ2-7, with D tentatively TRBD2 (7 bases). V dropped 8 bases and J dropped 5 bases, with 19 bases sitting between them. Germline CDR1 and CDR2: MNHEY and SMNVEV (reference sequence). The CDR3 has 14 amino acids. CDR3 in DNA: TGTGCCAGCTCGGGGGGTACGGGGGGCCACGAGCAGTACTTC. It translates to CASSGGTGGHEQYF.

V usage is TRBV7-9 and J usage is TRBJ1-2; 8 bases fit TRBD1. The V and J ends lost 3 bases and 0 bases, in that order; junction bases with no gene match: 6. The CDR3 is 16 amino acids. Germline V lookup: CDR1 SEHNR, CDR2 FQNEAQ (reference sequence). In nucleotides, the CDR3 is TGTGCCAGCAGCTTGCAGGGGGCAATATCTAACTATGGCTACACCTTC. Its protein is CASSLQGAISNYGYTF.

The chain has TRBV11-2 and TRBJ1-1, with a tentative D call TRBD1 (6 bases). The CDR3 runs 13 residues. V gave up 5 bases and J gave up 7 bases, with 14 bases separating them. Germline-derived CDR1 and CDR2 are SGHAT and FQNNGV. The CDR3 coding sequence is TGTGCCAGCAGCAAAGGGGGTGTGGGTGAAGCTTTCTTT. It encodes CASSKGGVGEAFF.

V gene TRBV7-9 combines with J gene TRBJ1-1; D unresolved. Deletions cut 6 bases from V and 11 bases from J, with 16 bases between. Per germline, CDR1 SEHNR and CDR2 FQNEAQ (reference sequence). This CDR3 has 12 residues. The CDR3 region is CASSLNGELAFF. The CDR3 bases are TGTGCCAGCAGTCTAAACGGGGAGTTGGCTTTCTTT.

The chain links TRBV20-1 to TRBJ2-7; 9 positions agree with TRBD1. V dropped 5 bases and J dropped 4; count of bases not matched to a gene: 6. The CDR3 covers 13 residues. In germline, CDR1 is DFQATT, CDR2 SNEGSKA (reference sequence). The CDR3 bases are TGCAGTGCTGTAGGACAGGGGAAGTACGAGCAGTACTTC. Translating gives CSAVGQGKYEQYF.

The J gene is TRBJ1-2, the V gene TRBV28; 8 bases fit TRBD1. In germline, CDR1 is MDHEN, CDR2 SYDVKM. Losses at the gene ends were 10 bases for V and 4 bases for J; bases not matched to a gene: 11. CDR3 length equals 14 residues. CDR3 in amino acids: CATERSGQAYGYTF. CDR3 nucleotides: TGTGCCACCGAGCGCTCGGGACAGGCCTATGGCTACACCTTC.